This TCR beta chain is from a study of cytomegalovirus exposure and HLA in healthy donors. Overall study context: A subsequent analysis stated that the approximately 120 validation repertoires were run on the same platform as the roughly 670 first-cohort repertoires. Study observations and caveats: Rarity characterized most TCR sequences, yet some public TCRs appeared in many donors. The study put 150 to 200 TCR beta chains on its list as cytomegalovirus-associated.

Details on this clone: Antigen specificity is unknown.

Sequencing used immunoSEQ multiplex PCR; TCRdb keeps in-frame clones, though not all of them. The table lists some 130,000 clones, about 80% of them singletons, with 30% in the top ten. This clonotype was sampled from a man younger than 40 in good health and CMV-seropositive. The sample comprised PBMCs.

The CDR3 bases are TGTGCCAGTAGTATGGGACAGGGCAAAAAGGGGTCCTACAATGAGCAGTTCTTC. This translates into CASSMGQGKKGSYNEQFF. The chain joins TRBV19 to TRBJ2-1; 9 bases match TRBD1. With 3 bases clipped from V and 1 base from J, the junction kept 10 bases outside the gene matches. The germline V gene encodes CDR1 LNHDA and CDR2 SQIVND (reference sequence). The length of the CDR3 is 18 residues.